The rows below give T cell receptor beta chains drawn from one sample of a study of blood T cell repertoires in COVID-19. Here immunoSEQ multiplex PCR was the method, and the copy in TCRdb shows in-frame clones only, minus some. Altogether about 240,000 clones are present, approximately 85% being singletons, with the ten largest covering roughly 5%. The sequenced material came from peripheral blood. These receptors were taken from a man aged 45-60 years with COVID-19, enrolled during active disease. CDR3s include the opening cysteine and the closing phenylalanine or tryptophan. The D gene is left open where the match is weak. Not all rows give a size; the values are once, few, many and, for expanded clones, a class.

J: TRBJ1-2; length: 14; size: -; V: TRBV18; D: -; DNA: TGTGCCAGCTCACCAGGGGGGGTACGGTATGGCTACACCTTC; CDR3: CASSPGGVRYGYTF
J: TRBJ2-5; length: 15; size: -; V: TRBV2; D: TRBD1; DNA: TGTGCCAGCAGTGGTCTGACAGGGGGCGGTGAGACCCAGTACTTC; CDR3: CASSGLTGGGETQYF
J: TRBJ2-3; length: 16; size: -; V: TRBV24-1; D: -; DNA: TGTGCCACCAGTGCGGTTCGCGGTTCGGGGGCAGATACGCAGTATTTT; CDR3: CATSAVRGSGADTQYF
J: TRBJ2-1; length: 17; size: -; V: TRBV10-2; D: TRBD2; DNA: TGCGCCAGCAGTGAGTCTCGACTAGCGGACCCCTACAATGAGCAGTTCTTC; CDR3: CASSESRLADPYNEQFF
J: TRBJ2-1; length: 17; size: once; V: TRBV15; D: TRBD1; DNA: TGTGCCACCAGCAGAGATTTAGGACAGGGGTCCTCCCATGAGCAGTTCTTC; CDR3: CATSRDLGQGSSHEQFF
J: TRBJ2-3; length: 13; size: -; V: TRBV15; D: -; DNA: TGTGCCACCAGCAGAGACTATACAGATACGCAGTATTTT; CDR3: CATSRDYTDTQYF
J: TRBJ1-4; length: 15; size: -; V: TRBV27; D: -; DNA: TGTGCCAGCAGTAAAAAGCCCTCAACTAATGAAAAACTGTTTTTT; CDR3: CASSKKPSTNEKLFF
J: TRBJ2-3; length: 15; size: once; V: TRBV7-2; D: TRBD2; DNA: TGTGCCAGCAGCGAGCGGGGGCCCAGCACAGATACGCAGTATTTT; CDR3: CASSERGPSTDTQYF
J: TRBJ1-5; length: 15; size: -; V: TRBV7-8; D: -; DNA: TGTGCCAGCAGCTTAGGTTGGAGGGAAAATCAGCCCCAGCATTTT; CDR3: CASSLGWRENQPQHF
J: TRBJ1-1; length: 15; size: -; V: TRBV7-6; D: -; DNA: TGTGCCAGCAGCTTAGCGGAAGGAGAGAACACTGAAGCTTTCTTT; CDR3: CASSLAEGENTEAFF
J: TRBJ2-1; length: 15; size: -; V: TRBV2; D: TRBD2; DNA: TGTGCCAGCAGTGAATCGGGGGGGCCCTACAATGAGCAGTTCTTC; CDR3: CASSESGGPYNEQFF
J: TRBJ1-1; length: 17; size: few; V: TRBV5-8; D: TRBD1; DNA: TGTGCCAGCAGGACAACAGGGGGCACTGCCGTGAACACTGAAGCTTTCTTT; CDR3: CASRTTGGTAVNTEAFF
J: TRBJ2-3; length: 14; size: -; V: TRBV5-4; D: -; DNA: TGTGCCAGCAGTTCGGGACTCGAGGGGGATACGCAGTATTTT; CDR3: CASSSGLEGDTQYF
J: TRBJ1-3; length: 15; size: few; V: TRBV7-9; D: -; DNA: TGTGCCAGCAGCTTAGCGGGGAGCTCTGGAAACACCATATATTTT; CDR3: CASSLAGSSGNTIYF
J: TRBJ1-2; length: 13; size: -; V: TRBV10-3; D: TRBD1; DNA: TGTGCCATCAGTGAGACAGGGGGCTATGGCTACACCTTC; CDR3: CAISETGGYGYTF
J: TRBJ1-1; length: 15; size: -; V: TRBV5-4; D: -; DNA: TGTGCCAGCAGCTTGGGTACCCGGGGGGACACTGAAGCTTTCTTT; CDR3: CASSLGTRGDTEAFF
J: TRBJ1-4; length: 14; size: -; V: TRBV2; D: -; DNA: TGTGCCAGCAGATACAGGCTAACTAATGAAAAACTGTTTTTT; CDR3: CASRYRLTNEKLFF
J: TRBJ2-7; length: 16; size: few; V: TRBV9; D: -; DNA: TGTGCCAGCAGCCCCGGAGGGATATCACCTCTCTACGAGCAGTACTTC; CDR3: CASSPGGISPLYEQYF
J: TRBJ2-7; length: 14; size: -; V: TRBV6-5; D: -; DNA: TGTGCCAGCAGTCCGGGACACCGTTCCTACGAGCAGTACTTC; CDR3: CASSPGHRSYEQYF
J: TRBJ2-5; length: 17; size: -; V: TRBV27; D: -; DNA: TGTGCCAGCAGTTCCAAACAGGGTTTCCCCCTCCAAGAGACCCAGTACTTC; CDR3: CASSSKQGFPLQETQYF
J: TRBJ1-1; length: 14; size: -; V: TRBV19; D: -; DNA: TGTGCCAGTAGTATCCACAGGATGAACACTGAAGCTTTCTTT; CDR3: CASSIHRMNTEAFF
J: TRBJ1-3; length: 17; size: -; V: TRBV18; D: -; DNA: TGTGCCAGCTCACCGCCGAACGCACTACTAGCTGGAAACACCATATATTTT; CDR3: CASSPPNALLAGNTIYF
J: TRBJ2-1; length: 12; size: -; V: TRBV6-2/TRBV6-3; D: -; DNA: TGTGCCAGCAGCCCCCCGGGTCCTGAGCAGTTCTTC; CDR3: CASSPPGPEQFF
J: TRBJ1-1; length: 16; size: -; V: TRBV6-5; D: -; DNA: TGTGCCAGCAGTTACTCGTCTGGCAGATTCTACACTGAAGCTTTCTTT; CDR3: CASSYSSGRFYTEAFF
J: TRBJ2-1; length: 13; size: -; V: TRBV6-6; D: -; DNA: TGTGCCAGCGGTGCAGGGACCTACAATGAGCAGTTCTTC; CDR3: CASGAGTYNEQFF
J: TRBJ2-7; length: 15; size: -; V: TRBV3-1/TRBV3-2; D: TRBD1; DNA: TGTGCCAGCAGCCAAGATATTCAGGGGGCCTACGAGCAGTACTTC; CDR3: CASSQDIQGAYEQYF
J: TRBJ2-1; length: 15; size: few; V: TRBV5-1; D: TRBD1; DNA: TGCGCCAGCAGCGGTGGACAGGGGTTCTACAATGAGCAGTTCTTC; CDR3: CASSGGQGFYNEQFF
J: TRBJ1-1; length: 13; size: once; V: TRBV4-1; D: -; DNA: TGCGCCAGCAGCCAAGATCCCTACACTGAAGCTTTCTTT; CDR3: CASSQDPYTEAFF
J: TRBJ2-7; length: 15; size: -; V: TRBV14; D: TRBD1; DNA: TGTGCCAGCAGTCCTATACCGGGACAGGGATACGAGCAGTACTTC; CDR3: CASSPIPGQGYEQYF
J: TRBJ1-2; length: 13; size: -; V: TRBV3-1/TRBV3-2; D: -; DNA: TGTGCCAGCAGCCTGCGGCAGGGGTACGGCTACACCTTC; CDR3: CASSLRQGYGYTF
J: TRBJ1-5; length: 15; size: -; V: TRBV5-8; D: -; DNA: TGTGCCAGCAGCTTGGAGGGAAGGGGGAATCAGCCCCAGCATTTT; CDR3: CASSLEGRGNQPQHF
J: TRBJ2-1; length: 19; size: -; V: TRBV18; D: TRBD2; DNA: TGTGCCAGCTCACCAAGGATAAGGGGACTAGCGGGGGATGTTAATGAGCAGTTCTTC; CDR3: CASSPRIRGLAGDVNEQFF
J: TRBJ2-5; length: 15; size: -; V: TRBV30; D: -; DNA: TGTGCCTGGAGGAGGCTCCGGGACTTCCAAGAGACCCAGTACTTC; CDR3: CAWRRLRDFQETQYF
J: TRBJ2-7; length: 15; size: -; V: TRBV2; D: TRBD1; DNA: TGTGCCACCGCAACCGGGACAGGCTTCTCCTACGAGCAGTACTTC; CDR3: CATATGTGFSYEQYF
J: TRBJ2-5; length: 16; size: few; V: TRBV19; D: TRBD1; DNA: TGTGCCAGTAGTACAGGGGTGACAGGGGCTGGCGAGACCCAGTACTTC; CDR3: CASSTGVTGAGETQYF
J: TRBJ1-4; length: 12; size: -; V: TRBV29-1; D: TRBD1; DNA: TGCAGCGTGGGGACAGGAGGAGTAAAACTGTTTTTT; CDR3: CSVGTGGVKLFF
J: TRBJ2-3; length: 15; size: -; V: TRBV9; D: TRBD1; DNA: TGTGCCAGCAGCGTAGGAGGGGGCAGCACAGATACGCAGTATTTT; CDR3: CASSVGGGSTDTQYF
J: TRBJ2-2; length: 16; size: -; V: TRBV28; D: -; DNA: TGTGCCAGCAGTCCCACGACAGTAATTGGGACCGGGGAGCTGTTTTTT; CDR3: CASSPTTVIGTGELFF
J: TRBJ1-1; length: 14; size: -; V: TRBV9; D: TRBD1; DNA: TGTGCCAGCAGCATTGACAGGGTGAACACTGAAGCTTTCTTT; CDR3: CASSIDRVNTEAFF
J: TRBJ1-3; length: 16; size: -; V: TRBV3-1/TRBV3-2; D: TRBD1; DNA: TGTGCCAGCAGCCAAGATGAGACAGGGTTCGGAAACACCATATATTTT; CDR3: CASSQDETGFGNTIYF